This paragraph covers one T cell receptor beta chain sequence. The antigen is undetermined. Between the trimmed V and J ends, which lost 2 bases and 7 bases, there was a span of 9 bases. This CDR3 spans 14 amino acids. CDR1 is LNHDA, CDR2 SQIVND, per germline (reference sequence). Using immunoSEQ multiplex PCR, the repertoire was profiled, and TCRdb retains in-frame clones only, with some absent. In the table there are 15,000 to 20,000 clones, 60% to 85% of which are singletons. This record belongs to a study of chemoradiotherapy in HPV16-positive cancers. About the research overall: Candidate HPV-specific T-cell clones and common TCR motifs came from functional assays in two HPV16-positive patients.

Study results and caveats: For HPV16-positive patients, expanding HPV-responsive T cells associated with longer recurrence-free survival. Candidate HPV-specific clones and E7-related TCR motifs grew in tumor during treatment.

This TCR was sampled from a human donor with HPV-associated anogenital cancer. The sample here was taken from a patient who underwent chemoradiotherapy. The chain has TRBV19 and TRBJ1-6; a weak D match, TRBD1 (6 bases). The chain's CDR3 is CASSITGRNSPLHF. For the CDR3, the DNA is TGTGCCAGTAGTATAACAGGGCGGAATTCACCCCTCCACTTT.